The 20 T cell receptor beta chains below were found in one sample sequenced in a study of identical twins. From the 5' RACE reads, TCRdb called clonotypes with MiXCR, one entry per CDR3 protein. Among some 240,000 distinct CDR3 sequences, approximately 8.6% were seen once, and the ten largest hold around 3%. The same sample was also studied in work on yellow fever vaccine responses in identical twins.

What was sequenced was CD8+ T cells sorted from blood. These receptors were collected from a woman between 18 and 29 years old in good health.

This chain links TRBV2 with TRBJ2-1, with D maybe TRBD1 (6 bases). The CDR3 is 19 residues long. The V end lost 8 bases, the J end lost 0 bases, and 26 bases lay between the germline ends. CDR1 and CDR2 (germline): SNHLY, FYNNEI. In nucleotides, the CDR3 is TGTGCCAGCCTCCAAAGTGAACCCTACAGGGAGAGCTCCTACAATGAGCAGTTCTTC. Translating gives CASLQSEPYRESSYNEQFF.

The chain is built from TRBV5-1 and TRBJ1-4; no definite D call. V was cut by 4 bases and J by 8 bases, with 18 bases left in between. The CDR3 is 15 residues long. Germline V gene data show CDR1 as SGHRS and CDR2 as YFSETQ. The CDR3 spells CASSLAPFRVEKLFF. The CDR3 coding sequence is TGCGCCAGCAGCCTGGCCCCGTTTCGCGTCGAAAAACTGTTTTTT.

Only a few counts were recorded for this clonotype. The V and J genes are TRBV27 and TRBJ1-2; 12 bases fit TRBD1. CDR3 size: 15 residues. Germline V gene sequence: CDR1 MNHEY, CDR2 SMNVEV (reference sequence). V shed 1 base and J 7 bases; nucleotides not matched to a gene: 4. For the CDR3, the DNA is TGTGCCAGCAGTTTATGGGGACAGGGGGCGGGTGGCTACACCTTC. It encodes CASSLWGQGAGGYTF.

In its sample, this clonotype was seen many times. Written as DNA, the CDR3 is TGCAGCGCACTAGCGGGAGTGGAGACCCAGTACTTC. As protein: CSALAGVETQYF. The chain links TRBV29-1 to TRBJ2-5; 11 bases map to TRBD2. The germline CDR1 and CDR2 sequences are SQVTM and ANQGSEA. This CDR3 has 12 residues. With 7 bases clipped from V and 5 bases from J, the junction kept 3 bases outside the gene matches.

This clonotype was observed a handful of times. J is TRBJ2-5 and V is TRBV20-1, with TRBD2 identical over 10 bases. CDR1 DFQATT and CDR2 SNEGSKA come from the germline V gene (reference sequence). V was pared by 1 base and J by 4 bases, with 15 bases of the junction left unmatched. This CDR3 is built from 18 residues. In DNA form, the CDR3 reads TGCAGTGCTAGAGGGACTAGCGGTCCGGGGCGTACTCCAGAGACCCAGTACTTC. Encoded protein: CSARGTSGPGRTPETQYF.

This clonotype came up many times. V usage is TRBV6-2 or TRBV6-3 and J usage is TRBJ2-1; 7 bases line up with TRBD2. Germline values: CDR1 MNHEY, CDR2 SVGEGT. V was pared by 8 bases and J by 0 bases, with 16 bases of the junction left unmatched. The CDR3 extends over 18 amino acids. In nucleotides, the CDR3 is TGTGCCAGCGGGGGGGATCTGTCCGACAAGACCTCCTACAATGAGCAGTTCTTC. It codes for CASGGDLSDKTSYNEQFF.

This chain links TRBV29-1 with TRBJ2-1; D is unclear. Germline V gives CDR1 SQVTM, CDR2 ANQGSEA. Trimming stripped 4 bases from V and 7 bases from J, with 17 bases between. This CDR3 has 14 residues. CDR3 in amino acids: CSVVGTRPLNEQFF. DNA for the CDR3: TGCAGCGTTGTGGGCACTCGGCCGCTGAATGAGCAGTTCTTC.

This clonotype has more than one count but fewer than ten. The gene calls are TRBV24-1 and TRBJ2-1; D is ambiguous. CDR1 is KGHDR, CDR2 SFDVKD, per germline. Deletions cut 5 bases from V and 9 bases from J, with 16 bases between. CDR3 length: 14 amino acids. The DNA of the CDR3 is TGTGCCACCAGTGCCGTAAACGACTGGGCTGAGCAGTTCTTC. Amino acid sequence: CATSAVNDWAEQFF.

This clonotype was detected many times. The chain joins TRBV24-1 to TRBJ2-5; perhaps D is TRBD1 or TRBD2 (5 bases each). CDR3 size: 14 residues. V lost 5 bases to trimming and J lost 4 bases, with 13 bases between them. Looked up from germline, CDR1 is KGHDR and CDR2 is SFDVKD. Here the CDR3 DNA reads TGTGCCACCAGTGGCGGACCGGGGCGAGAGACCCAGTACTTC. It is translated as CATSGGPGRETQYF.

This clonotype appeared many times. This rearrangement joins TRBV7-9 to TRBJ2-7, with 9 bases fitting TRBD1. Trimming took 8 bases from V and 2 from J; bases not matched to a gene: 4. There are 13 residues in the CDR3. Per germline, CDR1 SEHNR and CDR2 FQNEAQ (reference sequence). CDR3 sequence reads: CASGDRDTYEQYF. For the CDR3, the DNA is TGTGCCAGCGGGGACAGGGATACCTACGAGCAGTACTTC.

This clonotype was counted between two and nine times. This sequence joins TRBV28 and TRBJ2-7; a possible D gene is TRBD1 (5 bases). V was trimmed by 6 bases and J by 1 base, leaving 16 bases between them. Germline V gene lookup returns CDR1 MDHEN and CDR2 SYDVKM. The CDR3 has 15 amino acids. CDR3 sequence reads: CASSLLDRASYEQYF. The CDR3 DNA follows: TGTGCCAGCAGCCTTCTCGACAGAGCATCCTACGAGCAGTACTTC. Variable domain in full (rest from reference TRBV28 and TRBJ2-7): DVKVTQSSRYLVKRTGEKVFLECVQDMDHENMFWYRQDPGLGLRLIYFSYDVKMKEKGDIPEGYSVSREKKERFSLILESASTNQTSMYLCASSLLDRASYEQYFGPGTRLTVT.

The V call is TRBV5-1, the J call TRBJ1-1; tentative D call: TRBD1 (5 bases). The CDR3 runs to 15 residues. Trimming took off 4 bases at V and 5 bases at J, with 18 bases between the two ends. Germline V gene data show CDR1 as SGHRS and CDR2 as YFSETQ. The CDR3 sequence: CASSGMGGGVTEAFF. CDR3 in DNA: TGCGCCAGCAGCGGAATGGGGGGGGGTGTTACTGAAGCTTTCTTT.

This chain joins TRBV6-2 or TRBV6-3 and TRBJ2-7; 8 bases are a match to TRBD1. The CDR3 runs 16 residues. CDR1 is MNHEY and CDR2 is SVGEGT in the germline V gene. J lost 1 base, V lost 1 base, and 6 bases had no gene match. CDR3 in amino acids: CASSYLDRALSYEQYF. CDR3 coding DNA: TGTGCCAGCAGTTACTTGGACAGGGCCTTGTCCTACGAGCAGTACTTC.

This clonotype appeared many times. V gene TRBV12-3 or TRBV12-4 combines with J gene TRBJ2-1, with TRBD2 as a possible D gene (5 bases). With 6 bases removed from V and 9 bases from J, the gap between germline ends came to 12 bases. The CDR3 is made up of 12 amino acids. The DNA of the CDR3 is TGTGCCAGCAGCTCACTAGAGGCTGAGCAGTTCTTC. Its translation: CASSSLEAEQFF.

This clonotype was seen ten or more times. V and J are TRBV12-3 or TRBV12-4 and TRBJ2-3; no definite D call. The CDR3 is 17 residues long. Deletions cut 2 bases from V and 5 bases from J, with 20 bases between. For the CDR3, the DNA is TGTGCCAGCAGTTTACTTTGGGCGGCCACCCTCGGAGATACGCAGTATTTT. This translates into CASSLLWAATLGDTQYF.

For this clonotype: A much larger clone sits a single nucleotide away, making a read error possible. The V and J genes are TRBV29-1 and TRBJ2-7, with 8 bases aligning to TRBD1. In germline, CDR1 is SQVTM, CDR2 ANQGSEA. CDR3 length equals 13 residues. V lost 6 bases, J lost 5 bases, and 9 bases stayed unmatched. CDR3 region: CSVAQGERHEQYF. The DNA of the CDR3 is TGCAGCGTGGCACAGGGGGAGAGGCACGAGCAGTACTTC.

The CDR3 loop is CSVGGARTSGTYQETQYF. Written as DNA, the CDR3 is TGCAGCGTGGGGGGGGCCAGGACTAGCGGGACGTACCAAGAGACCCAGTACTTC. The rearrangement links TRBV29-1 to TRBJ2-5, with TRBD2 matching 12 bases. The germline V gene encodes CDR1 SQVTM and CDR2 ANQGSEA. The CDR3 covers 18 residues. With 6 bases clipped from V and 0 bases from J, the junction kept 14 bases outside the gene matches.

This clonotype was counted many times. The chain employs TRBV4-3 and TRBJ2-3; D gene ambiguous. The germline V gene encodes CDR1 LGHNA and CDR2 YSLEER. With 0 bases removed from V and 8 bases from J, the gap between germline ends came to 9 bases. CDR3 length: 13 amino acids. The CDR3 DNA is TGCGCCAGCAGCCAAGATAGGGCGGCTACGCAGTATTTT. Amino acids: CASSQDRAATQYF.

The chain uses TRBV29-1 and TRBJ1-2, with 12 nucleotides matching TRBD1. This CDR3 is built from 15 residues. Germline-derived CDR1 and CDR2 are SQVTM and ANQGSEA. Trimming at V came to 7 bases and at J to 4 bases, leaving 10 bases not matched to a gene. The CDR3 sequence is CSGGDRGLSLYGYTF. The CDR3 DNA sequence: TGCAGCGGGGGGGACAGGGGGCTCTCCCTCTATGGCTACACCTTC.

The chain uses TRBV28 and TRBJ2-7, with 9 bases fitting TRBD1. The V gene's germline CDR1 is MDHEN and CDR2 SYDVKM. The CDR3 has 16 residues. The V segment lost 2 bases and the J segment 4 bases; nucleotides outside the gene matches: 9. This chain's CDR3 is CASSLNLVTGGYEQYF. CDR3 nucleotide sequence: TGTGCCAGCAGTTTAAATTTGGTGACAGGGGGGTACGAGCAGTACTTC.